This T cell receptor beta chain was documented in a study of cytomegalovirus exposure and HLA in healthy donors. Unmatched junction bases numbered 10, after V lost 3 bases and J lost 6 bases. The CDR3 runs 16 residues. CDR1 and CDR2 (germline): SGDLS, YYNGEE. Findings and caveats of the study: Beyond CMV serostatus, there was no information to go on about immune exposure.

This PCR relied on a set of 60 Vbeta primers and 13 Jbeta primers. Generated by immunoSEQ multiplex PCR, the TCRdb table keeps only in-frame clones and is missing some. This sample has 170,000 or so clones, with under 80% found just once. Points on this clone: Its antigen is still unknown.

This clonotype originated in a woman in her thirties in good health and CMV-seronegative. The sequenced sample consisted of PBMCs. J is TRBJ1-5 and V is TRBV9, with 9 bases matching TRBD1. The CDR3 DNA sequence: TGTGCCAGCAGCGGGGGGGGGACAGGGTCTAGTCAGCCCCAGCATTTT. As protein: CASSGGGTGSSQPQHF.